This T cell receptor (beta chain) was observed in a study of beta chain features in type 1 diabetes. This clone was found a few times. Investigators reverse transcribed all isolated RNA, so they sequenced expressed TCRB transcripts. The table came from immunoSEQ multiplex PCR; TCRdb's copy has only in-frame clones and leaves some out. There are about 900,000 clones in the sample; roughly 15% occur only once, and around 0.02% lies in the top ten. CDR3 length: 18 residues. Germline loops: CDR1 LGHNA, CDR2 YSLEER. V dropped 0 bases and J dropped 4; count of bases not matched to a gene: 14. Sequencing was carried out using naive CD4+ T cells from blood. This sequence was found in a young woman in good health. The V call is TRBV4-3, the J call TRBJ2-7, with TRBD2 identical over 8 bases. The CDR3 DNA reads TGCGCCAGCAGCCAAGATGTCACAGCCGGGACTAGAAGGTACGAGCAGTACTTC. Translating it yields CASSQDVTAGTRRYEQYF.